This entry lists 22 T cell receptor beta chains sequenced from one sample in a study of T cell repertoires in ileal Crohn's disease. Using immunoSEQ multiplex PCR, the repertoire was profiled, and TCRdb retains in-frame clones only, with some absent. The table records a few thousand clones, 86% of them present only once. Noted time point: neoterminal ileum biopsy at postoperative endoscopy, about 6 months after surgery. The sample taken for sequencing was ileal tissue. These receptors were taken from an adult with Crohn's disease.

The chain couples TRBV5-1 to TRBJ1-1; possible D gene TRBD1, 6 bases. Germline CDR1 and CDR2: SGHRS and YFSETQ. The CDR3 has 14 amino acids. The V gene lost 3 bases and the J gene lost 0 bases, with 9 bases spanning the gap. CDR3: CASSWDKLNTEAFF. CDR3 sequence (DNA): TGCGCCAGCAGCTGGGACAAATTGAACACTGAAGCTTTCTTT. Using reference TRBV5-1 and TRBJ1-1 for the parts outside the CDR3, the full variable domain is KAGVTQTPRYLIKTRGQQVTLSCSPISGHRSVSWYQQTPGQGLQFLFEYFSETQRNKGNFPGRFSGRQFSNSRSEMNVSTLELGDSALYLCASSWDKLNTEAFFGQGTRLTVV.

The chain uses TRBV28 and TRBJ1-5; 7 bases fit TRBD1. Germline assignment: CDR1 MDHEN and CDR2 SYDVKM. The V gene end was trimmed by 6 bases and the J gene end by 4 bases; junction bases not matched to a gene: 12. CDR3 size: 16 residues. The CDR3 spells CASRVLSGGPNQPQHF. The CDR3 DNA reads as TGTGCCAGCAGGGTTTTGTCAGGGGGGCCGAATCAGCCCCAGCATTTT.

This chain connects TRBV5-6 to TRBJ2-5; TRBD1 aligns across 7 bases. Germline loops: CDR1 SGHDT, CDR2 YYEEEE. V lost 4 bases, J lost 5 bases, and 11 bases stayed unmatched. The CDR3 length is 15 residues. CDR3 bases: TGTGCCAGCAGCCGGGCTGACAGGGAATGGGAGACCCAGTACTTC. Its protein product is CASSRADREWETQYF.

This clone was found once. The V gene is TRBV7-9, the J gene TRBJ1-1, with a possible D match to TRBD1 (5 bases). Trimming removed 3 bases from V and 4 bases from J, with 12 bases in between. Germline CDR1 is SEHNR and CDR2 is FQNEAQ (reference sequence). The CDR3 contains 14 residues. The CDR3 is CASSLASGLTEAFF. CDR3 coding DNA: TGTGCCAGCAGCTTGGCTTCGGGGCTCACTGAAGCTTTCTTT.

This CDR3 is CASSQEGLGATNEKLFF. The CDR3 DNA reads as TGCGCCAGCAGCCAAGAGGGGTTAGGGGCAACTAATGAAAAACTGTTTTTT. V and J are TRBV4-3 and TRBJ1-4; TRBD1 might be the D (5 bases). This CDR3 is built from 17 residues. With 0 bases removed from V and 0 bases from J, the gap between germline ends came to 11 bases. In germline, CDR1 is LGHNA, CDR2 YSLEER.

For the CDR3, the DNA is TGTGCCAGCAGCTCCGACGGGGGGGGCAATAATGAAAAACTGTTTTTT. Protein product: CASSSDGGGNNEKLFF. The chain recombines TRBV7-9 with TRBJ1-4; tentative D call: TRBD1 (6 bases). V was cut by 4 bases and J by 4 bases, with 16 bases left in between. The germline gives CDR1 SEHNR, CDR2 FQNEAQ (reference sequence). This CDR3 region has 16 residues.

The table lists this clone with a count of one. The sample contains more than one DNA sequence encoding this CDR3. This sequence joins TRBV4-1 and TRBJ2-1, with D unresolved. The CDR3 runs to 12 residues. The V end lost 4 bases, the J end lost 6 bases, and 7 bases lay between the germline ends. Germline V gene data show CDR1 as MGHRA and CDR2 as YSYEKL. The CDR3 region has the DNA TGCGCCAGCAGCCCTCTAGGCAATGAGCAGTTCTTC. Protein sequence: CASSPLGNEQFF.

This clone was recorded only once. The CDR3 loop reads CASSFLGSPNEKLFF. CDR3 nucleotide sequence: TGCGCCAGCAGCTTCCTAGGGTCACCTAATGAAAAACTGTTTTTT. The chain employs TRBV5-1 and TRBJ1-4; no clear D. Per germline, CDR1 SGHRS and CDR2 YFSETQ. The V end lost 2 bases, the J end lost 3 bases, and 11 bases lay between the germline ends. The CDR3 is 15 residues long.

V usage is TRBV13 and J usage is TRBJ1-4; no reliable D call. The germline V gene has CDR1 PRHDT and CDR2 FYEKMQ (reference sequence). The germline V and J ends were trimmed by 1 base and 3 bases, with 12 bases remaining between them. This CDR3 has 16 amino acids. The CDR3 sequence is CASSLVKITSNEKLFF. CDR3 in DNA: TGTGCCAGCAGCTTAGTAAAGATTACATCTAATGAAAAACTGTTTTTT. The whole variable domain, remainder taken from reference TRBV13 and TRBJ1-4, is AAGVIQSPRHLIKEKRETATLKCYPIPRHDTVYWYQQGPGQDPQFLISFYEKMQSDKGSIPDRFSAQQFSDYHSELNMSSLELGDSALYFCASSLVKITSNEKLFFGSGTQLSVL.

The gene calls are TRBV5-6 and TRBJ2-7; possibly TRBD2 for D (5 bases). Germline V gene sequence: CDR1 SGHDT, CDR2 YYEEEE. V shed 4 bases and J shed 5 bases, with 13 bases lying between them. This CDR3 spans 13 amino acids. The CDR3 DNA sequence: TGTGCCAGCAGCCCACGGGGTAGGAACGAGCAGTACTTC. Its translation: CASSPRGRNEQYF. Full variable domain (outside the CDR3, taken from reference TRBV5-6 and TRBJ2-7): DAGVTQSPTHLIKTRGQQVTLRCSPKSGHDTVSWYQQALGQGPQFIFQYYEEEERQRGNFPDRFSGHQFPNYSSELNVNALLLGDSALYLCASSPRGRNEQYFGPGTRLTVT.

V is TRBV9 and J is TRBJ1-4; D gene ambiguous. V was cut by 3 bases and J by 1 base, with 10 bases left in between. The CDR3 spans 15 residues. Germline lookup yields CDR1 SGDLS and CDR2 YYNGEE. The CDR3 DNA reads TGTGCCAGCAGCGCGGGGTTTCAAACTAATGAAAAACTGTTTTTT. Translated, it gives CASSAGFQTNEKLFF.

The gene calls are TRBV27 and TRBJ2-1, with 12 bases identical to TRBD2. The CDR3 contains 15 residues. CDR1 and CDR2 (germline): MNHEY, SMNVEV (reference sequence). The V segment lost 8 bases and the J segment 7 bases; nucleotides outside the gene matches: 9. The CDR3 spells CASGLWTSGINEQFF. The CDR3 DNA reads as TGTGCCAGCGGCCTTTGGACTAGCGGGATTAATGAGCAGTTCTTC.

This clone was seen a single time. The CDR3 reads CAISGSGTAYEQYF. CDR3 DNA: TGTGCCATCAGTGGTTCCGGGACGGCCTACGAGCAGTACTTC. The chain has TRBV10-3 and TRBJ2-7; D could derive from TRBD1 or TRBD2 (5 bases each). The CDR3 is 14 amino acids. The germline V and J ends were trimmed by 4 bases and 2 bases, with 12 bases remaining between them. CDR1 is ENHRY and CDR2 is SYGVKD in the germline V gene.

The genes are TRBV28 and TRBJ2-3, with 8 bases that match TRBD2. Germline V CDR1 and CDR2: MDHEN, SYDVKM. The CDR3 consists of 13 residues. The V segment lost 8 bases and the J segment 6 bases; nucleotides outside the gene matches: 7. CDR3 DNA: TGTGCCAGCGCTGGCGGACTAGCCGATACGCAGTATTTT. Its translation is CASAGGLADTQYF. Combining the CDR3 with reference TRBV28 and TRBJ2-3 gives the whole variable domain DVKVTQSSRYLVKRTGEKVFLECVQDMDHENMFWYRQDPGLGLRLIYFSYDVKMKEKGDIPEGYSVSREKKERFSLILESASTNQTSMYLCASAGGLADTQYFGPGTRLTVL.

The V and J genes are TRBV5-4 and TRBJ2-5; D not resolved. Germline CDR1 SGHNT, CDR2 YYREEE (reference sequence). The CDR3 loop spans 14 amino acids. V dropped 0 bases and J dropped 5 bases, with 11 bases sitting between them. The CDR3 coding sequence is TGTGCCAGCAGCTTGGATAGGATGGGGGAGACCCAGTACTTC. The encoded protein is CASSLDRMGETQYF.

V usage is TRBV4-2 and J usage is TRBJ2-2; a weak D match, TRBD2 (6 bases). CDR3 length equals 15 residues. The V end lost 4 bases, the J end lost 7 bases, and 16 bases lay between the germline ends. CDR1 is LGHNA and CDR2 is YNFKEQ in the germline V gene. The CDR3 sequence: CASSLTRDHGGELFF. In DNA, the CDR3 is TGTGCCAGCAGCCTCACGCGGGACCACGGCGGGGAGCTGTTTTTT.

V is TRBV15 and J is TRBJ1-4; no firm D call. With 3 bases removed from V and 1 base from J, the gap between germline ends came to 9 bases. The CDR3 is made up of 15 amino acids. The germline V gene has CDR1 LNHNV and CDR2 YYDKDF (reference sequence). The CDR3 DNA follows: TGTGCCACCAGCAGTTCACTGGTAACTAATGAAAAACTGTTTTTT. Protein: CATSSSLVTNEKLFF.

The gene calls are TRBV6-5 and TRBJ1-2; the D is unclear. The CDR3 loop spans 16 amino acids. The germline gives CDR1 MNHEY, CDR2 SVGAGI. The ends were cut back, 0 bases at V and 1 base at J, with 12 bases in the middle. The CDR3 sequence is CASSYSPTRLNYGYTF. DNA for the CDR3: TGTGCCAGCAGTTACTCCCCAACCCGCCTTAACTATGGCTACACCTTC.

CDR3 protein: CASTGVYDEQYF. CDR3 coding DNA: TGTGCCAGCACCGGGGTGTACGACGAGCAGTACTTC. V is TRBV2 and J is TRBJ2-7, with D possibly TRBD2 on 5 matching bases. CDR1 and CDR2 from the germline V gene are SNHLY and FYNNEI. V shed 7 bases and J shed 5 bases, with 12 bases lying between them. The CDR3 is 12 amino acids. The full variable domain, with the rest looked up from reference TRBV2 and TRBJ2-7, is EPEVTQTPSHQVTQMGQEVILRCVPISNHLYFYWYRQILGQKVEFLVSFYNNEISEKSEIFDDQFSVERPDGSNFTLKIRSTKLEDSAMYFCASTGVYDEQYFGPGTRLTVT.

This sequence joins TRBV6-4 and TRBJ2-2; D remains unclear. Trimming pared 2 bases from V and 3 bases from J, leaving 4 bases between. Germline CDR1 reads MRHNA; CDR2 reads SNTAGT. CDR3 length: 13 residues. CDR3 DNA: TGTGCCAGCAGTGACAGGGACACCGGGGAGCTGTTTTTT. It specifies CASSDRDTGELFF.

CDR3 amino acids: CASSIGLAGSVGELFF. The CDR3 DNA is TGTGCCAGTAGTATTGGGTTAGCGGGAAGTGTCGGGGAGCTGTTTTTT. The V call is TRBV19, the J call TRBJ2-2; 8 bases are a match to TRBD2. The V gene's germline CDR1 is LNHDA and CDR2 SQIVND (reference sequence). This CDR3 is built from 16 residues. The trim removed 3 bases at V and 7 bases at J, leaving 10 bases unmatched.

This chain uses TRBV18 with TRBJ1-4; perhaps TRBD1 as D (6 bases). The CDR3 is 15 residues long. The V end lost 3 bases, the J end lost 8 bases, and 16 bases lay between the germline ends. Germline lookup yields CDR1 KGHSH and CDR2 LQKENI. The CDR3 here is CASSPTDRTREKLFF. The CDR3 DNA sequence: TGTGCCAGCTCACCCACAGACAGGACCCGCGAAAAACTGTTTTTT.